These 5 T cell receptor beta chains were all obtained from the same sample, sequenced in a study of Ad26.COV2.S vaccination and SARS-CoV-2 variants. The repertoire was sequenced with immunoSEQ multiplex PCR; TCRdb's copy has only in-frame clones and lacks some. The sample lists 300,000 to 450,000 clones, 92% occurring once. The input for sequencing was peripheral blood, taken after recovery from COVID-19. The receptors were gathered from a human donor who had recovered from COVID-19.

The rearrangement uses TRBV21-1 and TRBJ1-2. TRBV21-1 is noted as a pseudogene. This CDR3 is built from 15 residues. CDR3 sequence reads: CASSNVTGRDYGYTF. The CDR3 bases are TGTGCCAGCAGCAACGTTACAGGGAGGGACTATGGCTACACCTTC.

The rearrangement joins TRBV4-3 to TRBJ2-1; 11 nucleotides align to TRBD2. J lost 6 bases, V lost 3 bases, and 4 bases had no gene match. This CDR3 has 15 amino acids. The germline V gene has CDR1 LGHNA and CDR2 YSLEER. The CDR3 DNA follows: TGCGCCAGCAGCCAGCTAGCGGGGGGTCCCAATGAGCAGTTCTTC. It codes for CASSQLAGGPNEQFF.

The chain carries TRBV12-3 or TRBV12-4 and TRBJ1-1; maybe TRBD1 (6 bases). V was clipped by 6 bases and J by 4 bases, with 12 bases between them. This CDR3 spans 13 amino acids. DNA of the CDR3: TGTGCCAGCAGCACAGGGTCAGCCACTGAAGCTTTCTTT. This encodes CASSTGSATEAFF.

This sequence joins TRBV7-2 and TRBJ2-7, with 7 bases lining up with TRBD1. J lost 3 bases, V lost 5 bases, and 1 base had no gene match. CDR3 size: 12 residues. Germline lookup yields CDR1 SGHTA and CDR2 FQGNSA. CDR3 in DNA: TGTGCCAGCAGCGGGGACAGCTACGAGCAGTACTTC. It encodes CASSGDSYEQYF.

This chain connects TRBV11-2 to TRBJ1-1; D is unclear. With 1 base removed from V and 1 base from J, the gap between germline ends came to 7 bases. Germline CDR1 SGHAT, CDR2 FQNNGV. The CDR3 is made up of 14 amino acids. The CDR3 DNA follows: TGTGCCAGCAGCTTAGTTGCGGGGAACACTGAAGCTTTCTTT. Protein: CASSLVAGNTEAFF.